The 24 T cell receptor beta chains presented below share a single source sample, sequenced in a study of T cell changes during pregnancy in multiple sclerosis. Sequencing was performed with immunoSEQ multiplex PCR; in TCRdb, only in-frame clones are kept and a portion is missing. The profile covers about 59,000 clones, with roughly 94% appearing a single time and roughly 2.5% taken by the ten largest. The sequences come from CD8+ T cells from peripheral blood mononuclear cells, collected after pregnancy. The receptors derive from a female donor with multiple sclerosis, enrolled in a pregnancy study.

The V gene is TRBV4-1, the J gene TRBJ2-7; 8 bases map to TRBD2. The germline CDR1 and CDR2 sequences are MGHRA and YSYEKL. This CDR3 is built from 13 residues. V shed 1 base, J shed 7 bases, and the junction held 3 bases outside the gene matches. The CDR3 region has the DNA TGCGCCAGCAGCCAAGGGCGGGAGGCTGAGCAGTACTTC. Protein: CASSQGREAEQYF.

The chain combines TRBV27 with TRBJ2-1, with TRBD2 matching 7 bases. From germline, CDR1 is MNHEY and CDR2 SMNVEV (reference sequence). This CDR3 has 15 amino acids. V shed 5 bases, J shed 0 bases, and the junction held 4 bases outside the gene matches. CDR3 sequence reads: CASSASGISYNEQFF. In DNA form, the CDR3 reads TGTGCCAGCAGTGCCAGCGGGATCTCCTACAATGAGCAGTTCTTC.

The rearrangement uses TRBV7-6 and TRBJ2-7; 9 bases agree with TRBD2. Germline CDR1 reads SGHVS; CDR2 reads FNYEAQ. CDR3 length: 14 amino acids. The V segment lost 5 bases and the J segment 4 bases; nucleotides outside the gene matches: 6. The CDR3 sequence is CASSPTSGVYEQYF. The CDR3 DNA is TGTGCCAGCAGCCCGACTAGCGGAGTATACGAGCAGTACTTC.

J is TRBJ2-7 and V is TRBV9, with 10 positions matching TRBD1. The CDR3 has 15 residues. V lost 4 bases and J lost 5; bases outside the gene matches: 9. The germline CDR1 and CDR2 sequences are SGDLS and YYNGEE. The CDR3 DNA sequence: TGTGCCAGCAGCCATTCCGGGACAGGGGATCACGAGCAGTACTTC. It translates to CASSHSGTGDHEQYF.

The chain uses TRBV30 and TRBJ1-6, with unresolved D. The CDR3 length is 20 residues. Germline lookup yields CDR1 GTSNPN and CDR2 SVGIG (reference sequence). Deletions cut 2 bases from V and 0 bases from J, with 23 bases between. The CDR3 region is CAWSLGQVVGIHSYNSPLHF. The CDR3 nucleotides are TGTGCCTGGAGTCTGGGTCAGGTTGTTGGCATCCACTCCTATAATTCACCCCTCCACTTT.

The CDR3 DNA follows: TGTGCCAGCAGCTTACCGCCCGGGACTCGCAATGGCTACACCTTC. It is translated as CASSLPPGTRNGYTF. The V call is TRBV7-9, the J call TRBJ1-2, with TRBD1 as a possible D gene (5 bases). CDR3 length: 15 amino acids. Trimming took off 2 bases at V and 6 bases at J, with 16 bases between the two ends. Germline V gene sequence: CDR1 SEHNR, CDR2 FQNEAQ (reference sequence).

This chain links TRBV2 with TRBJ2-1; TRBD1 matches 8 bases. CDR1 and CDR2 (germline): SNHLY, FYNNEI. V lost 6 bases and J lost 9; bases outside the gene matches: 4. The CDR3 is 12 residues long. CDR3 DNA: TGTGCCAGCAGGCAGGGGGCGGGTGAGCAGTTCTTC. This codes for CASRQGAGEQFF.

The CDR3 DNA sequence: TGTGCCAGCAGCTTAACTCCGGGACAGGGGAAAGACGGCTACACCTTC. This codes for CASSLTPGQGKDGYTF. The genes are TRBV7-8 and TRBJ1-2; 10 bases are shared with TRBD1. The CDR3 has 16 residues. V trimming: 2 bases; J trimming: 8 bases; junction bases outside the gene matches: 11. CDR1 is SGHVS, CDR2 FQNEAQ, per germline.

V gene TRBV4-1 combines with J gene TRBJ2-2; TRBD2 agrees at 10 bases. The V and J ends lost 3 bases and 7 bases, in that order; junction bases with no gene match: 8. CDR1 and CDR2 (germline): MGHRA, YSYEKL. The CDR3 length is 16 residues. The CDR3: CASSQLAGDSFGELFF. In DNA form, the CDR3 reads TGCGCCAGCAGCCAGCTAGCGGGAGATTCGTTCGGGGAGCTGTTTTTT.

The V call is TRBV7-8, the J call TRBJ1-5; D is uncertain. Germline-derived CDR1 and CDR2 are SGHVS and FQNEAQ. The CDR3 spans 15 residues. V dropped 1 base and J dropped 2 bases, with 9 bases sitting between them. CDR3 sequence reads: CASSLVEGGNQPQHF. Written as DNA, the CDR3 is TGTGCCAGCAGCTTAGTTGAGGGAGGCAATCAGCCCCAGCATTTT.

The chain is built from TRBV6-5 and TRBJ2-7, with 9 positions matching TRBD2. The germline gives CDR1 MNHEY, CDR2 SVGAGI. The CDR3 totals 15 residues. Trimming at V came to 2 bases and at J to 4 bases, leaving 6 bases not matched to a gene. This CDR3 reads CASSYVGTSRYEQYF. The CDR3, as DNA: TGTGCCAGCAGTTACGTCGGGACTAGCAGGTACGAGCAGTACTTC.

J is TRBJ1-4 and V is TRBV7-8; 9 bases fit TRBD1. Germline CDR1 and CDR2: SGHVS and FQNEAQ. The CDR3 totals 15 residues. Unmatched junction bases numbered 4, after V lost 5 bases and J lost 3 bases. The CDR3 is CASSQGQGSNEKLFF. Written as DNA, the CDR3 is TGTGCCAGCAGCCAGGGACAGGGCTCTAATGAAAAACTGTTTTTT.

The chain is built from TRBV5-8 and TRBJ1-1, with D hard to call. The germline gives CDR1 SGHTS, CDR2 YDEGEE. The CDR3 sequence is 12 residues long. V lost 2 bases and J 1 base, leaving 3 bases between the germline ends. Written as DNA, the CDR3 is TGTGCCAGCAGCTTCGGGAACACTGAAGCTTTCTTT. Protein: CASSFGNTEAFF.

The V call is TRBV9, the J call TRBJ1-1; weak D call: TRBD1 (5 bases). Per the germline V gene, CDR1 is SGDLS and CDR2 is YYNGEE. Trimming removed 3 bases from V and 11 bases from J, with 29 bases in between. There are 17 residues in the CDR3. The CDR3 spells CASSEGVSTRVGSAAFF. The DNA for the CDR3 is TGTGCCAGCAGCGAAGGTGTTTCGACCAGGGTTGGCTCTGCGGCTTTCTTT.

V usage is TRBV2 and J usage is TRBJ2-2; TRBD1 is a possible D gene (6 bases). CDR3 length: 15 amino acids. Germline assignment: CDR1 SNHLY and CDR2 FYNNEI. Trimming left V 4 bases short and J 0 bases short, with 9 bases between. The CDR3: CASSVYRANTGELFF. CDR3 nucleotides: TGTGCCAGCAGTGTCTACAGGGCGAACACCGGGGAGCTGTTTTTT. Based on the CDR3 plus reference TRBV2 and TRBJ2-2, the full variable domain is EPEVTQTPSHQVTQMGQEVILRCVPISNHLYFYWYRQILGQKVEFLVSFYNNEISEKSEIFDDQFSVERPDGSNFTLKIRSTKLEDSAMYFCASSVYRANTGELFFGEGSRLTVL.

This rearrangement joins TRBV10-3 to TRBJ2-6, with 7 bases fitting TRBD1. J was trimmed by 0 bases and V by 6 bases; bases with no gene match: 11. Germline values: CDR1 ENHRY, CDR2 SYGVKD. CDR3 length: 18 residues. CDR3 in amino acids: CAIRGTVGFSSGANVLTF. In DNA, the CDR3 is TGTGCCATCAGGGGGACAGTAGGATTTAGCTCTGGGGCCAACGTCCTGACTTTC.

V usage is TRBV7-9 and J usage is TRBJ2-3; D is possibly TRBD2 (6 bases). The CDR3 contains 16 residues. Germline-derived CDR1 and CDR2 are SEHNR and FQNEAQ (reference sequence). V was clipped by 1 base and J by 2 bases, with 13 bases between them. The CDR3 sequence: CASSLEAAGYTDTQYF. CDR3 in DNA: TGTGCCAGCAGCTTAGAAGCCGCGGGATACACAGATACGCAGTATTTT.

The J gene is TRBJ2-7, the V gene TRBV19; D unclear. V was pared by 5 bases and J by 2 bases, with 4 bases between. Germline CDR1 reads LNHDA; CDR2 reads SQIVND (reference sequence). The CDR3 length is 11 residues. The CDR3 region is CASSSPYEQYF. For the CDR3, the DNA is TGTGCCAGTAGTTCTCCCTACGAGCAGTACTTC.

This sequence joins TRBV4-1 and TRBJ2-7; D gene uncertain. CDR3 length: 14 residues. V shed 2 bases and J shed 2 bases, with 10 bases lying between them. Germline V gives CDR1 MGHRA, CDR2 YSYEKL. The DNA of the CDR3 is TGCGCCAGCAGCCAAACTGCGGCCGCCTACGAGCAGTACTTC. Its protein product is CASSQTAAAYEQYF.

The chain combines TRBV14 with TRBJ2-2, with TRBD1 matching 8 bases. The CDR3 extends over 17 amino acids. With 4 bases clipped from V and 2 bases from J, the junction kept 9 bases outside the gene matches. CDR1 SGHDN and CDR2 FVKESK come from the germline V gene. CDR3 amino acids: CASSPIRTGINTGELFF. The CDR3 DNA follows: TGTGCCAGCAGCCCGATACGGACAGGGATAAACACCGGGGAGCTGTTTTTT.

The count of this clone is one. The DNA for the CDR3 is TGTGCCAGCAGCGGGGGCCTAGCGGGGGATCAGGGGCAGTTCTTC. Amino acids: CASSGGLAGDQGQFF. This chain connects TRBV5-4 to TRBJ2-1; 10 bases agree with TRBD2. The ends lost 4 bases at V and 12 bases at J; junction bases unmatched: 13. Germline assignment: CDR1 SGHNT and CDR2 YYREEE (reference sequence). The CDR3 is 15 residues long.

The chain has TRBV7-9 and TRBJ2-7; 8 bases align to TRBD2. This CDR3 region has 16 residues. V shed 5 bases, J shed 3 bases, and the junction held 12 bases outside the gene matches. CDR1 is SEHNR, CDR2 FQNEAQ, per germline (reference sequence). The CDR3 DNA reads TGTGCCAGCAGCCCATCGACCACGGGACTAGTCTACGAGCAGTACTTC. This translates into CASSPSTTGLVYEQYF.

In DNA form, the CDR3 reads TGTGCCAGCAGCAGCGGGACAGGGGTTCGTGGCTACACCTTC. Its protein product is CASSSGTGVRGYTF. The chain employs TRBV7-8 and TRBJ1-2, with 10 bases matching TRBD1. V was clipped by 5 bases and J by 7 bases; unmatched bases: 7. This CDR3 has 14 amino acids. CDR1 and CDR2 from the germline V gene are SGHVS and FQNEAQ.

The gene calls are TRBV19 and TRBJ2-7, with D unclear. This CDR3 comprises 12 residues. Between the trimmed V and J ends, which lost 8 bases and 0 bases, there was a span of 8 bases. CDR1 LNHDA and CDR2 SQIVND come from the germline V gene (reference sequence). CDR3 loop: CASAESSYEQYF. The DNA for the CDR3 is TGTGCCAGTGCTGAGAGCTCCTACGAGCAGTACTTC.